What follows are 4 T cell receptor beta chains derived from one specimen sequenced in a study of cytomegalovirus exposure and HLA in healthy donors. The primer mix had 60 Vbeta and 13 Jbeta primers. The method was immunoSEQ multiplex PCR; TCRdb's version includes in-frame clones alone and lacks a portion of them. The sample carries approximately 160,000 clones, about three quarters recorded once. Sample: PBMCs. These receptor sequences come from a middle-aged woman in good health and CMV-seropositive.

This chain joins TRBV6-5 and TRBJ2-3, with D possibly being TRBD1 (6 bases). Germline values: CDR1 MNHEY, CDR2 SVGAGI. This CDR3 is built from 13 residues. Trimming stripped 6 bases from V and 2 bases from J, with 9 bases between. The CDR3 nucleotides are TGTGCCAGCAGAGGACAGACCACAGATACGCAGTATTTT. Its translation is CASRGQTTDTQYF.

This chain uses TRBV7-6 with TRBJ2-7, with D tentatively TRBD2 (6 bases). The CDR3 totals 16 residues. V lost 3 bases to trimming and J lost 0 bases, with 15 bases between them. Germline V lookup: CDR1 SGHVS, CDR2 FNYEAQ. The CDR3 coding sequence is TGTGCCAGCAGCTTGGTAGTAACTAGCAGCTCCTACGAGCAGTACTTC. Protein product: CASSLVVTSSSYEQYF.

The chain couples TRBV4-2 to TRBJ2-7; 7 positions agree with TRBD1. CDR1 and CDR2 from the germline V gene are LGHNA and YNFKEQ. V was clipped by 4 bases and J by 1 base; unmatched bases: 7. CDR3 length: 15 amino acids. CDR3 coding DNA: TGTGCCAGCAGCCCCCCAGGGGGTCGGTCCTACGAGCAGTACTTC. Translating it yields CASSPPGGRSYEQYF.

The CDR3 DNA sequence: TGTGCCAGCGGTGGGACAGGGATCACCGGGGAGCTGTTTTTT. It codes for CASGGTGITGELFF. This chain connects TRBV28 to TRBJ2-2; TRBD1 agrees at 9 bases. This CDR3 spans 14 amino acids. Germline V lookup: CDR1 MDHEN, CDR2 SYDVKM. V lost 8 bases and J lost 4; bases outside the gene matches: 5.